This T cell receptor (beta chain) was retrieved from a study of CD8+CD57+ T cells in acquired aplastic anemia. CDR3 length: 15 residues. Germline assignment: CDR1 LNHDA and CDR2 SQIVND (reference sequence). The V end lost 6 bases, the J end lost 4 bases, and 18 bases lay between the germline ends. Before being chosen for sequencing, patients had shown CD8+CD57+ cell expansion by flow cytometry. Genomic DNA was employed as the template in profiling TCR beta VDJ and CDR3. TCRdb ran MiXCR on the reads and lists one entry per CDR3 protein. This table has about 200,000 distinct CDR3 sequences, approximately 51% appearing once.

This sequence was found in a human donor with aplastic anemia. The chain uses TRBV19 and TRBJ2-5; tentatively, D is TRBD1 (7 bases). Input material: sorted CD4+, CD8+, or CD8+CD57+ T cells (not recorded which) from PBMCs. The CDR3 DNA sequence: TGTGCCAGTAGGGGGGGCCTTCCAGGGGGAGAGACCCAGTACTTC. Protein product: CASRGGLPGGETQYF. Together with reference TRBV19 and TRBJ2-5, the CDR3 gives the full variable domain: DGGITQSPKYLFRKEGQNVTLSCEQNLNHDAMYWYRQDPGQGLRLIYYSQIVNDFQKGDIAEGYSVSREKKESFPLTVTSAQKNPTAFYLCASRGGLPGGETQYFGPGTRLLVL.